A single sample is the source of the 30 T cell receptor beta chains below, sequenced in a study of cytomegalovirus exposure and HLA in healthy donors. Primers for the PCR totalled 60 Vbeta and 13 Jbeta. Data came from immunoSEQ multiplex PCR; TCRdb stores just in-frame clones and leaves some out. Among some 150,000 clones, approximately 79% were seen once, and the ten largest hold 4.3%. Sequencing input: PBMCs. The receptor source for this set is a man aged 18 to 30 in good health and CMV-seropositive.

The V call is TRBV2, the J call TRBJ2-3; TRBD1 matches 8 bases. This CDR3 is built from 17 residues. With 6 bases clipped from V and 0 bases from J, the junction kept 11 bases outside the gene matches. The V gene's germline CDR1 is SNHLY and CDR2 FYNNEI. The chain's CDR3 is CASSDGFRGPSTDTQYF. The CDR3 DNA reads TGTGCCAGCAGCGATGGGTTCAGGGGGCCTAGCACAGATACGCAGTATTTT.

This clone appeared a few times. The chain recombines TRBV14 with TRBJ2-1, with TRBD2 matching 7 bases. This CDR3 has 13 amino acids. The ends lost 5 bases at V and 3 bases at J; junction bases unmatched: 1. CDR1 SGHDN and CDR2 FVKESK come from the germline V gene. This CDR3 is CASSGDYYNEQFF. CDR3 coding DNA: TGTGCCAGCAGCGGGGACTACTACAATGAGCAGTTCTTC.

In this sample, this clone turned up a few times. J is TRBJ1-5 and V is TRBV19, with a weak D call TRBD1 (5 bases). The CDR3 length is 14 residues. Trimming removed 8 bases at V and 0 bases at J, with 11 bases between. CDR1 and CDR2 (germline): LNHDA, SQIVND (reference sequence). CDR3 loop: CASGDSYSNQPQHF. The CDR3 DNA follows: TGTGCCAGTGGAGACAGTTATAGCAATCAGCCCCAGCATTTT.

The CDR3 spells CASSDLRSGGANEQFF. CDR3 nucleotide sequence: TGTGCCAGCAGCGACCTCAGGAGCGGGGGGGCTAATGAGCAGTTCTTC. J is TRBJ2-1 and V is TRBV9; TRBD2 matches 10 bases. V was clipped by 3 bases and J by 7 bases; unmatched bases: 10. The V gene's germline CDR1 is SGDLS and CDR2 YYNGEE. CDR3 length: 16 residues. Looking up the rest from reference TRBV9 and TRBJ2-1 gives the full variable domain: DSGVTQTPKHLITATGQRVTLRCSPRSGDLSVYWYQQSLDQGLQFLIQYYNGEERAKGNILERFSAQQFPDLHSELNLSSLELGDSALYFCASSDLRSGGANEQFFGPGTRLTVL.

This clone has just one count. A junction end diverges from the germline sequence, so it may reflect a read error. V usage is TRBV2 and J usage is TRBJ2-5; D is possibly TRBD1 or TRBD2 (7 bases each). The CDR3 has 13 residues. Germline V lookup: CDR1 SNHLY, CDR2 FYNNEI. CDR3 coding DNA: TGTGCGAGCAGGGGGGGGATGGGTGAGACCCAGTACTTC. Its protein is CASRGGMGETQYF.

The genes are TRBV2 and TRBJ2-5; 10 bases align to TRBD1. Germline CDR1 SNHLY, CDR2 FYNNEI. The CDR3 length is 16 residues. The V segment lost 6 bases and the J segment 2 bases; nucleotides outside the gene matches: 9. This chain's CDR3 is CASSPDRGWGQETQYF. CDR3 nucleotide sequence: TGTGCCAGCAGCCCGGACAGGGGGTGGGGGCAAGAGACCCAGTACTTC.

This clone has just a few counts. The V and J genes are TRBV29-1 and TRBJ2-1, with D perhaps TRBD1 (6 bases). Germline assignment: CDR1 SQVTM and CDR2 ANQGSEA. The CDR3 contains 11 residues. V shed 7 bases and J shed 6 bases, with 10 bases lying between them. The CDR3 DNA reads as TGCAGCGCAACAGGGACCAATGAGCAGTTCTTC. Its translation: CSATGTNEQFF.

V and J are TRBV2 and TRBJ2-3, with D possibly TRBD1 on 5 matching bases. Trimming cost V 5 bases and J 5 bases, with 8 bases left between them. The CDR3 length is 12 residues. Germline lookup yields CDR1 SNHLY and CDR2 FYNNEI. CDR3 residues: CASSYDRDTQYF. The CDR3 bases are TGTGCCAGCAGTTACGACAGAGATACGCAGTATTTT.

The chain combines TRBV7-2 with TRBJ1-5; D not resolved. The CDR3 runs 15 residues. The V gene's germline CDR1 is SGHTA and CDR2 FQGNSA. The ends were cut back, 0 bases at V and 5 bases at J, with 11 bases in the middle. CDR3 sequence (DNA): TGTGCCAGCAGCTTAGCGGTACAGTTTGATCAGCCCCAGCATTTT. It yields the protein CASSLAVQFDQPQHF.

The chain has TRBV6-5 and TRBJ2-1, with 8 bases identical to TRBD1. The CDR3 loop spans 16 amino acids. V shed 0 bases, J shed 6 bases, and the junction held 7 bases outside the gene matches. The V gene's germline CDR1 is MNHEY and CDR2 SVGAGI. CDR3 bases: TGTGCCAGCAGTTACTCGAGAACAGGGGGGATCAATGAGCAGTTCTTC. It yields the protein CASSYSRTGGINEQFF.

The gene calls are TRBV28 and TRBJ1-6, with D perhaps matching TRBD1 (5 bases). The germline V gene encodes CDR1 MDHEN and CDR2 SYDVKM. Trimming shortened V by 7 bases and J by 6 bases, and 16 bases separated the two germline ends. This CDR3 has 15 residues. The chain's CDR3 is CASTKRGSLNSPLHF. The CDR3 DNA reads TGTGCCAGCACCAAAAGGGGCTCGCTTAATTCACCCCTCCACTTT.

The chain joins TRBV28 to TRBJ1-1, with D possibly being TRBD1 (6 bases). The CDR3 is 15 amino acids. V was trimmed by 6 bases and J by 4 bases, leaving 18 bases between them. Looked up from germline, CDR1 is MDHEN and CDR2 is SYDVKM. CDR3 coding DNA: TGTGCCAGCAGAACATCCGGGACAAAATTCACTGAAGCTTTCTTT. Protein: CASRTSGTKFTEAFF.

The chain links TRBV5-6 to TRBJ2-7; 9 nucleotides match TRBD1. The CDR3 has 13 residues. Germline V CDR1 and CDR2: SGHDT, YYEEEE. J gave up 11 bases and V 3 bases, and 9 bases lay outside the gene matches. CDR3 region: CASSSQGTGNKYF. In DNA, the CDR3 is TGTGCCAGCAGCTCACAAGGGACAGGGAACAAGTACTTC.

This clone was picked up one time. V gene TRBV7-9 combines with J gene TRBJ1-1; 7 nucleotides match TRBD1. This CDR3 contains 16 residues. The V gene end was trimmed by 5 bases and the J gene end by 1 base; junction bases not matched to a gene: 10. The germline V gene has CDR1 SEHNR and CDR2 FQNEAQ (reference sequence). The DNA of the CDR3 is TGTGCCAGCAGCCCCCTATTAGGACAGGCGAACACTGAAGCTTTCTTT. Protein product: CASSPLLGQANTEAFF.

J is TRBJ2-1 and V is TRBV29-1, with a tentative D call TRBD2 (6 bases). The V gene lost 7 bases and the J gene lost 8 bases, with 18 bases spanning the gap. Germline values: CDR1 SQVTM, CDR2 ANQGSEA. The CDR3 runs to 13 residues. The CDR3 spells CSGGGTFRDEQFF. CDR3 coding DNA: TGCAGCGGCGGCGGGACCTTTAGGGATGAGCAGTTCTTC.

The J gene is TRBJ2-5, the V gene TRBV25-1, with TRBD2 matching over 9 bases. Unmatched junction bases numbered 9, after V lost 0 bases and J lost 4 bases. This CDR3 comprises 17 residues. Per the germline V gene, CDR1 is MGHDK and CDR2 is SYGVNS. The CDR3 reads CASSEYSGSGGGETQYF. The DNA of the CDR3 is TGTGCCAGCAGTGAATATAGCGGGAGTGGGGGGGGAGAGACCCAGTACTTC. Supplemented by reference TRBV25-1 and TRBJ2-5, the full variable domain reads EADIYQTPRYLVIGTGKKITLECSQTMGHDKMYWYQQDPGMELHLIHYSYGVNSTEKGDLSSESTVSRIRTEHFPLTLESARPSHTSQYLCASSEYSGSGGGETQYFGPGTRLLVL.

The J gene is TRBJ2-6, the V gene TRBV9, with D perhaps TRBD2 (6 bases). Deletions cut 0 bases from V and 0 bases from J, with 13 bases between. CDR1 and CDR2 (germline): SGDLS, YYNGEE. The CDR3 has 18 amino acids. CDR3 in amino acids: CASSVGPVGSSGANVLTF. CDR3 DNA sequence: TGTGCCAGCAGCGTAGGTCCCGTCGGGAGCTCTGGGGCCAACGTCCTGACTTTC.

The chain recombines TRBV4-3 with TRBJ1-4; perhaps TRBD1 as D (6 bases). CDR1 and CDR2 (germline): LGHNA, YSLEER. V was pared by 0 bases and J by 4 bases, with 9 bases between. The CDR3 loop spans 15 amino acids. The DNA of the CDR3 is TGCGCCAGCAGCCAAGAGGGGGCCCATAATGAAAAACTGTTTTTT. Its protein product is CASSQEGAHNEKLFF.

The V and J genes are TRBV28 and TRBJ1-1; TRBD1 matches at 8 bases. The length of the CDR3 is 16 residues. In germline, CDR1 is MDHEN, CDR2 SYDVKM. The ends lost 6 bases at V and 1 base at J; junction bases unmatched: 10. Here the CDR3 reads CASSYQGALGNTEAFF. CDR3 bases: TGTGCCAGCAGCTATCAGGGGGCACTTGGGAACACTGAAGCTTTCTTT.

In nucleotides, the CDR3 is TGTGCCAGCAGCTCACTGCAGGGAGGACAGCCCCAGCATTTT. Amino acids: CASSSLQGGQPQHF. The chain combines TRBV11-2 with TRBJ1-5, with D possibly TRBD1 on 5 matching bases. CDR1 is SGHAT and CDR2 is FQNNGV in the germline V gene. CDR3 length equals 14 residues. Trimming cost V 4 bases and J 7 bases, with 14 bases left between them.

CDR3 DNA: TGTGCCAGCAGCCGTGGACAGTTGAACACTGAAGCTTTCTTT. Translation: CASSRGQLNTEAFF. The gene calls are TRBV5-8 and TRBJ1-1; possible D gene TRBD1, 6 bases. CDR1 SGHTS and CDR2 YDEGEE come from the germline V gene. Trimming stripped 4 bases from V and 0 bases from J, with 10 bases between. CDR3 size: 14 residues.

This clone has a handful of counts. The CDR3, as DNA: TGTGCCAGCAGTTATTCGTCTAACTATGGCTACACCTTC. It is translated as CASSYSSNYGYTF. The V and J genes are TRBV6-5 and TRBJ1-2; no clear D. The V gene lost 3 bases and the J gene lost 0 bases, with 5 bases spanning the gap. CDR1 and CDR2 (germline): MNHEY, SVGAGI. The CDR3 totals 13 residues.

This clone was seen only once. The chain employs TRBV7-2 and TRBJ2-7; weak D call: TRBD1 (7 bases). Germline V gene sequence: CDR1 SGHTA, CDR2 FQGNSA. This CDR3 comprises 18 residues. V lost 2 bases and J 0 bases, leaving 20 bases between the germline ends. The CDR3 DNA sequence: TGTGCCAGCAGCTTACCGACAGGGAGCGGGTTAAGCTCCTACGAGCAGTACTTC. Translating it yields CASSLPTGSGLSSYEQYF.

The V gene is TRBV10-2, the J gene TRBJ2-1; unclear D gene. This CDR3 comprises 12 residues. Looked up from germline, CDR1 is WSHSY and CDR2 is SAAADI. Trimming shortened V by 8 bases and J by 0 bases, and 5 bases separated the two germline ends. The CDR3 sequence: CASESSYNEQFF. The CDR3 bases are TGCGCCAGCGAGAGCTCCTACAATGAGCAGTTCTTC.

This rearrangement joins TRBV19 to TRBJ1-2; 7 bases match TRBD1. The V segment lost 7 bases and the J segment 4 bases; nucleotides outside the gene matches: 6. The germline gives CDR1 LNHDA, CDR2 SQIVND (reference sequence). The CDR3 contains 13 residues. CDR3 sequence reads: CASKKQGSYGYTF. In DNA, the CDR3 is TGTGCCAGTAAAAAACAGGGGAGCTATGGCTACACCTTC.

The CDR3 loop reads CASSLSLAGAGELFF. Written as DNA, the CDR3 is TGCGCCAGCAGCTTGTCTCTAGCGGGGGCCGGGGAGCTGTTTTTT. The V gene is TRBV5-1, the J gene TRBJ2-2, with 10 nucleotides matching TRBD2. CDR3 size: 15 residues. Germline V gene data show CDR1 as SGHRS and CDR2 as YFSETQ. With V trimmed by 1 base and J by 6 bases, 3 bases remained unmatched.

The V and J genes are TRBV20-1 and TRBJ1-1; TRBD1 matches at 7 bases. Germline CDR1 and CDR2: DFQATT and SNEGSKA (reference sequence). CDR3 length equals 10 residues. V dropped 8 bases and J dropped 6; count of bases not matched to a gene: 3. CDR3 protein: CSTTGAEAFF. CDR3 bases: TGCAGTACTACAGGGGCTGAAGCTTTCTTT.

This clone was observed a handful of times. The chain uses TRBV7-2 and TRBJ1-5; 7 positions agree with TRBD1. V was pared by 5 bases and J by 4 bases, with 5 bases of the junction left unmatched. The CDR3 loop spans 14 amino acids. CDR1 is SGHTA and CDR2 is FQGNSA in the germline V gene. The chain's CDR3 is CASSQGQKNQPQHF. In nucleotides, the CDR3 is TGTGCCAGCAGCCAGGGACAGAAGAATCAGCCCCAGCATTTT.

In the case of this clone: At one boundary the junction diverges from the germline segment, which might be a read error. The chain recombines TRBV20-1 with TRBJ1-1, with D uncertain. The CDR3 extends over 11 amino acids. In germline, CDR1 is DFQATT, CDR2 SNEGSKA (reference sequence). CDR3 in DNA: TGCAGTGCAAGAGCGGACACTGAAGCTTTCTTT. Amino acid sequence: CSARADTEAFF.

The chain carries TRBV7-9 and TRBJ2-1; D is unresolved. Looked up from germline, CDR1 is SEHNR and CDR2 is FQNEAQ (reference sequence). V lost 3 bases and J lost 4, with 4 bases in between. This CDR3 comprises 12 residues. CDR3 amino acids: CASSFIYNEQFF. The CDR3, as DNA: TGTGCCAGCAGCTTTATATACAATGAGCAGTTCTTC.